The 20 T cell receptor beta chains below all came from one sample that was sequenced in a study of blood T cell repertoires in COVID-19. Clones were sequenced by immunoSEQ multiplex PCR, and TCRdb holds only the in-frame ones, with some missing. The data hold about 240,000 clones, with 88% observed a single time. Material: peripheral blood. The receptors were sampled from a woman under 40 with acute or convalescent COVID-19.

CDR3 nucleotide sequence: TGTGCCAACGGAGGGACTACTGGAAACACCATATATTTT. This codes for CANGGTTGNTIYF. The rearrangement links TRBV12-3 or TRBV12-4 to TRBJ1-3; tentative D call: TRBD1 (5 bases). Trimming cost V 10 bases and J 2 bases, with 12 bases left between them. There are 13 residues in the CDR3.

This sequence joins TRBV6-1 and TRBJ2-7, with 10 bases that match TRBD1. The V segment lost 3 bases and the J segment 2 bases; nucleotides outside the gene matches: 4. This CDR3 has 15 residues. Germline V gene lookup returns CDR1 MNHNS and CDR2 SASEGT. The chain's CDR3 is CASSESGTGAYEQYF. CDR3 DNA sequence: TGTGCCAGCAGTGAGTCCGGGACAGGGGCCTACGAGCAGTACTTC.

The J gene is TRBJ2-3, the V gene TRBV27; 10 bases line up with TRBD2. CDR3 length: 16 residues. Per the germline V gene, CDR1 is MNHEY and CDR2 is SMNVEV (reference sequence). With 6 bases clipped from V and 9 bases from J, the junction kept 15 bases outside the gene matches. The CDR3: CASSPEMGLAYHTQYF. The CDR3 DNA sequence: TGTGCCAGCAGCCCCGAAATGGGACTAGCGTATCACACGCAGTATTTT.

This chain joins TRBV5-4 and TRBJ2-5, with TRBD2 matching 7 bases. The CDR3 has 13 residues. Germline V CDR1 and CDR2: SGHNT, YYREEE (reference sequence). Trimming removed 9 bases from V and 2 bases from J; junction bases left unmatched: 7. The CDR3 DNA follows: TGTGCCACCGGGGGAGGGCCTCAAGAGACCCAGTACTTC. Translation: CATGGGPQETQYF. Complete variable domain (other parts from reference TRBV5-4 and TRBJ2-5): ETGVTQSPTHLIKTRGQQVTLRCSSQSGHNTVSWYQQALGQGPQFIFQYYREEENGRGNFPPRFSGLQFPNYSSELNVNALELDDSALYLCATGGGPQETQYFGPGTRLLVL.

Regarding this clone: It is unclear where the CDR3 begins or ends on the DNA, so no DNA is shown, and the CDR3 is as TCRdb lists it. V usage is TRBV21-1 and J usage is TRBJ1-5. TRBV21-1 has pseudogene status. The CDR3 spans 17 residues, counting both ends. The CDR3 loop is CASSKDWGTGSNQPQHF.

V gene TRBV7-2 combines with J gene TRBJ2-2, with 8 bases lining up with TRBD1. The CDR3 spans 17 residues. The ends lost 5 bases at V and 0 bases at J; junction bases unmatched: 8. Germline V CDR1 and CDR2: SGHTA, FQGNSA. The CDR3 spells CASSQLDRVANTGELFF. The CDR3 DNA reads TGTGCCAGCAGCCAACTGGACAGGGTCGCGAACACCGGGGAGCTGTTTTTT.

The gene calls are TRBV27 and TRBJ2-7; 7 bases align to TRBD2. V gave up 5 bases and J gave up 7 bases; unmatched junction bases: 2. The CDR3 sequence is 11 residues long. Germline CDR1 reads MNHEY; CDR2 reads SMNVEV (reference sequence). For the CDR3, the DNA is TGTGCCAGCAGTCGGGGAGGGGAGCAGTACTTC. It translates to CASSRGGEQYF.

This sequence joins TRBV2 and TRBJ1-1; D gene ambiguous. This CDR3 spans 13 amino acids. Trimming cost V 7 bases and J 4 bases, with 13 bases left between them. Germline loops: CDR1 SNHLY, CDR2 FYNNEI. The chain's CDR3 is CASTTTGITEAFF. CDR3 bases: TGTGCCAGCACCACTACCGGGATCACTGAAGCTTTCTTT.

CDR3 in amino acids: CASSISGGSNQPQHF. In DNA, the CDR3 is TGTGCCAGTAGTATAAGTGGCGGTTCCAATCAGCCCCAGCATTTT. The chain carries TRBV19 and TRBJ1-5; D gene ambiguous. Between the trimmed V and J ends, which lost 2 bases and 3 bases, there was a span of 11 bases. The CDR3 totals 15 residues. Per the germline V gene, CDR1 is LNHDA and CDR2 is SQIVND (reference sequence).

The gene calls are TRBV6-2 or TRBV6-3 and TRBJ1-1; a possible D gene is TRBD1 (6 bases). The V gene's germline CDR1 is MNHEY and CDR2 SVGEGT. Trimming removed 4 bases at V and 1 base at J, with 16 bases between. The CDR3 runs 16 residues. CDR3: CASSSPLGGGNTEAFF. In DNA, the CDR3 is TGTGCCAGCAGTTCCCCCTTAGGGGGGGGGAACACTGAAGCTTTCTTT.

This clone was counted between two and nine times. The V call is TRBV25-1, the J call TRBJ2-3; D might be TRBD1 (5 bases). Germline V gene data show CDR1 as MGHDK and CDR2 as SYGVNS. The CDR3 totals 13 residues. Trimming stripped 1 base from V and 6 bases from J, with 8 bases between. CDR3 DNA sequence: TGTGCCAGCAGTGAATTAGGGGCGGATACGCAGTATTTT. Its protein product is CASSELGADTQYF.

This clone was counted between two and nine times. In DNA form, the CDR3 reads TGTGCCAGCAGTTATCGACAGTTCGACACTGAAGCTTTCTTT. Its protein product is CASSYRQFDTEAFF. V and J are TRBV6-5 and TRBJ1-1; maybe TRBD1 (5 bases). Trimming removed 3 bases from V and 3 bases from J, with 11 bases in between. The CDR3 spans 14 residues. CDR1 is MNHEY, CDR2 SVGAGI, per germline.

This sequence joins TRBV7-3 and TRBJ2-1; TRBD2 might be the D (5 bases). This CDR3 spans 12 amino acids. V dropped 2 bases and J dropped 8 bases, with 7 bases sitting between them. Germline values: CDR1 SGHTA, CDR2 FQGTGA. CDR3 residues: CASSLGADEQFF. The CDR3 bases are TGTGCCAGCAGCTTAGGAGCGGATGAGCAGTTCTTC.

The chain joins TRBV19 to TRBJ1-5; no clear D gene. V shed 3 bases and J shed 2 bases, with 11 bases lying between them. Germline CDR1 LNHDA, CDR2 SQIVND (reference sequence). CDR3 length: 15 residues. The CDR3 nucleotides read TGTGCCAGTAGTATTTGGGGAGAGGGCAATCAGCCCCAGCATTTT. Protein: CASSIWGEGNQPQHF.

J is TRBJ2-7 and V is TRBV2; TRBD1 agrees at 10 bases. CDR1 SNHLY and CDR2 FYNNEI come from the germline V gene. The length of the CDR3 is 19 residues. Trimming removed 3 bases from V and 1 base from J; junction bases left unmatched: 15. The DNA of the CDR3 is TGTGCCAGCAGTGACCCGACAGGGGGCGGAAGTTATATATCCTACGAGCAGTACTTC. Translation gives CASSDPTGGGSYISYEQYF.

The chain employs TRBV11-2 and TRBJ2-6; TRBD1 aligns across 8 bases. The CDR3 covers 18 residues. V lost 3 bases and J lost 5; bases outside the gene matches: 12. The germline CDR1 and CDR2 sequences are SGHAT and FQNNGV. The CDR3 nucleotides read TGTGCCAGCAGCTTGACCCTGGGGACAGGACTCTGGGCCAACGTCCTGACTTTC. Translation gives CASSLTLGTGLWANVLTF.

The chain joins TRBV29-1 to TRBJ1-5; maybe TRBD1 (5 bases). CDR1 is SQVTM, CDR2 ANQGSEA, per germline. This CDR3 region has 14 residues. V was pared by 3 bases and J by 4 bases, with 13 bases between. CDR3 nucleotides: TGCAGCGTTGACGGGGGGGATTTAAATCAGCCCCAGCATTTT. This sequence encodes CSVDGGDLNQPQHF.

The CDR3 nucleotides are TGTGCCAGCCCCCTGGGGGCAAGCACAGATACGCAGTATTTT. It encodes CASPLGASTDTQYF. This rearrangement joins TRBV25-1 to TRBJ2-3; D perhaps matches TRBD1 (6 bases). V lost 8 bases, J lost 0 bases, and 12 bases lay in between. The CDR3 covers 14 residues. In germline, CDR1 is MGHDK, CDR2 SYGVNS.

This clone has more than one count but fewer than ten. The J gene is TRBJ1-5, the V gene TRBV4-1; TRBD1 is a possible D gene (6 bases). The CDR3 totals 16 residues. V was shortened by 3 bases and J by 5 bases, with 17 bases between the two germline ends. Germline V gene lookup returns CDR1 MGHRA and CDR2 YSYEKL. CDR3 loop: CASSHEGQGLHQPQHF. CDR3 nucleotides: TGCGCCAGCAGCCATGAAGGTCAGGGGTTACATCAGCCCCAGCATTTT.

This chain connects TRBV19 to TRBJ1-2; 7 bases fit TRBD1. Germline assignment: CDR1 LNHDA and CDR2 SQIVND (reference sequence). The V and J ends lost 3 bases and 8 bases, in that order; junction bases with no gene match: 9. CDR3 size: 14 residues. The CDR3 is CASSMEQGLSGYTF. CDR3 nucleotide sequence: TGTGCCAGTAGTATGGAACAGGGGCTTAGCGGCTACACCTTC.